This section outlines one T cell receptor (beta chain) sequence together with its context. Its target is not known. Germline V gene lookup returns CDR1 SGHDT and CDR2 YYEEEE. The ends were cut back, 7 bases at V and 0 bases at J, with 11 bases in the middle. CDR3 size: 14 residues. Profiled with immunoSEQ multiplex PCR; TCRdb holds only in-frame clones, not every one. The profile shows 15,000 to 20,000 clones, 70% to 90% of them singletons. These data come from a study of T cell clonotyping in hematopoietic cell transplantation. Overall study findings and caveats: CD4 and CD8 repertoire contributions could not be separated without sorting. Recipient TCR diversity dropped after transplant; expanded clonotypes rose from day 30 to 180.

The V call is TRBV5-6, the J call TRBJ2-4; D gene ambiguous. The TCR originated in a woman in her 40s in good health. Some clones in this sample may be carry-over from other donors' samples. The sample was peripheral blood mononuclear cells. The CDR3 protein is CASARLAAKNIQYF. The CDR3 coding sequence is TGTGCCAGCGCCCGTCTGGCAGCCAAAAACATTCAGTACTTC. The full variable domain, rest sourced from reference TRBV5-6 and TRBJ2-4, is DAGVTQSPTHLIKTRGQQVTLRCSPKSGHDTVSWYQQALGQGPQFIFQYYEEEERQRGNFPDRFSGHQFPNYSSELNVNALLLGDSALYLCASARLAAKNIQYFGAGTRLSVL.